These T cell receptor beta chains were read from a single sample in a study of T cells in Graves' hyperthyroidism and ophthalmopathy. Each CDR3 protein gets one entry after TCRdb re-called the multiplex PCR reads with MiXCR. The data contain 800,000 or so distinct CDR3 sequences, 35% to 40% of them seen just once; the ten biggest clones take up 7.5% to 9.5%. The material sequenced was blood. The receptors here all came from a man younger than 35 with Graves' hyperthyroidism. Each CDR3 is given with its conserved first and last residue. The D gene is left open where the match is weak. Expanded clones get a size class; other rows say once, few or many, or leave the size out.

J gene: TRBJ2-7; V gene: TRBV7-9; D gene: -; clone size: -; CDR3 protein: CASSPLKDYYEQYF; CDR3 DNA: TGTGCCAGCAGCCCGTTGAAGGACTACTACGAGCAGTACTTC
J gene: TRBJ1-1; V gene: TRBV5-1; D gene: -; clone size: -; CDR3 protein: CASSFASKNTEAFF; CDR3 DNA: TGCGCCAGCAGCTTCGCAAGCAAGAACACTGAAGCTTTCTTT
J gene: TRBJ2-7; V gene: TRBV3-1; D gene: -; clone size: -; CDR3 protein: CASAGNTYEQYF; CDR3 DNA: TGTGCCAGCGCAGGGAATACATACGAGCAGTACTTC
J gene: TRBJ1-1; V gene: TRBV12-3/TRBV12-4; D gene: -; clone size: -; CDR3 protein: CASSYSTGFGRVNTEAFF; CDR3 DNA: TGTGCCAGCAGTTACTCGACGGGGTTCGGGCGTGTGAACACTGAAGCTTTCTTT
J gene: TRBJ1-5; V gene: TRBV29-1; D gene: TRBD1; clone size: -; CDR3 protein: CSVMTGGPQHF; CDR3 DNA: TGCAGCGTTATGACAGGGGGGCCCCAGCATTTT
J gene: TRBJ1-1; V gene: TRBV7-9; D gene: TRBD1; clone size: -; CDR3 protein: CASSPEQGTEAFF; CDR3 DNA: TGTGCCAGCTCACCCGAACAGGGGACTGAAGCTTTCTTT
J gene: TRBJ1-6; V gene: TRBV5-4; D gene: TRBD1; clone size: few; CDR3 protein: CASSFRQGAGNSPLHF; CDR3 DNA: TGTGCCAGCAGCTTTCGACAGGGGGCGGGGAATTCACCCCTCCACTTT
J gene: TRBJ1-2; V gene: TRBV5-1; D gene: -; clone size: many; CDR3 protein: CASSLRSEGGYTF; CDR3 DNA: TGCGCCAGCAGCTTGCGGTCAGAAGGAGGCTACACCTTC
J gene: TRBJ1-1; V gene: TRBV11-2; D gene: TRBD1; clone size: -; CDR3 protein: CASSPRDRAYTEAFF; CDR3 DNA: TGTGCCAGCAGCCCCCGGGACAGGGCCTACACTGAAGCTTTCTTT
J gene: TRBJ2-5; V gene: TRBV7-9; D gene: TRBD1; clone size: many; CDR3 protein: CASSSDRDQETQYF; CDR3 DNA: TGTGCCAGCAGCTCGGACAGGGACCAAGAGACCCAGTACTTC
J gene: TRBJ1-1; V gene: TRBV20-1; D gene: -; clone size: -; CDR3 protein: CSAPGRAAFF; CDR3 DNA: TGCAGTGCGCCCGGGCGGGCAGCTTTCTTT
J gene: TRBJ2-7; V gene: TRBV29-1; D gene: TRBD1; clone size: many; CDR3 protein: CSAFTGQGYEQYF; CDR3 DNA: TGCAGCGCCTTCACGGGACAGGGCTACGAGCAGTACTTC
J gene: TRBJ1-1; V gene: TRBV9; D gene: -; clone size: -; CDR3 protein: CASSPLTGGWDTEAFF; CDR3 DNA: TGTGCCAGCAGCCCCTTGACAGGCGGGTGGGACACTGAAGCTTTCTTT
J gene: TRBJ1-6; V gene: TRBV12-3/TRBV12-4; D gene: -; clone size: many; CDR3 protein: CASSLGGGNSPLHF; CDR3 DNA: TGTGCCAGCAGCTTAGGTGGCGGTAATTCACCCCTCCACTTT
J gene: TRBJ1-1; V gene: TRBV19; D gene: TRBD1; clone size: many; CDR3 protein: CASSIVGTGAIEAFF; CDR3 DNA: TGTGCCAGTAGTATAGTGGGGACAGGGGCCATTGAAGCTTTCTTT
J gene: TRBJ2-5; V gene: TRBV4-3; D gene: -; clone size: -; CDR3 protein: CASSQETVYSVGVTQYF; CDR3 DNA: TGCGCCAGCAGCCAAGAGACAGTTTATAGCGTGGGGGTGACCCAGTACTTC
J gene: TRBJ1-1; V gene: TRBV3-1; D gene: TRBD1; clone size: few; CDR3 protein: CASSWGQKNTEAFF; CDR3 DNA: TGCGCCAGCAGCTGGGGACAGAAGAACACTGAAGCTTTCTTT
J gene: TRBJ1-6; V gene: TRBV7-9; D gene: -; clone size: -; CDR3 protein: CASSLFTGGGNSPLHF; CDR3 DNA: TGTGCCAGCAGCTTATTTACCGGGGGAGGCAATTCACCCCTCCACTTT